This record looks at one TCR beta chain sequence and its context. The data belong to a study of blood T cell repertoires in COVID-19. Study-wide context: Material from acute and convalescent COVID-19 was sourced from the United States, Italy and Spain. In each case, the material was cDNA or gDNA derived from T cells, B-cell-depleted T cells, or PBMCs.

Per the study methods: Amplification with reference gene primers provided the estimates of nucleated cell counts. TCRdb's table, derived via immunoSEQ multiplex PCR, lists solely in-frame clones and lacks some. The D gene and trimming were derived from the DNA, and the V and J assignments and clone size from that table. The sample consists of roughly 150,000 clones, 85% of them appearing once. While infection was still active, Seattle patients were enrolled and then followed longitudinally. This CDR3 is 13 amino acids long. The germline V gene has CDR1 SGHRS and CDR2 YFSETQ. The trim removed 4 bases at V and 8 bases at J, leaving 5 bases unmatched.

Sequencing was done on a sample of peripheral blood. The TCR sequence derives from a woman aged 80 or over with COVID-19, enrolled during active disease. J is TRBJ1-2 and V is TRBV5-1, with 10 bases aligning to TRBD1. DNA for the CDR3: TGCGCCAGCAGCACCGGACAGGGGGGCGGCTACACCTTC. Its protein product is CASSTGQGGGYTF.